A single TCR beta chain is shown here with its context. Before surgery, patients took at least one anti-epileptic drug. Sequenced by immunoSEQ multiplex PCR; TCRdb stores in-frame clones only, minus some. Of about 80,000 clones in the sample, 91% were seen once. This sample stems from a study of brain T cells in children with intractable seizures. Germline V CDR1 and CDR2: MGHRA, YSYEKL. The V gene lost 0 bases and the J gene lost 3 bases, with 6 bases spanning the gap. CDR3 length equals 13 residues. V usage is TRBV4-1 and J usage is TRBJ2-7, with D unclear. Sequences were derived from peripheral blood, sampled at surgery. The TCR sequence derives from a girl aged 2 to 9 with Rasmussen encephalitis and intractable seizures. CDR3 bases: TGCGCCAGCAGCCAAGATCGGAGCTACGAGCAGTACTTC. It encodes CASSQDRSYEQYF.